This TCR beta chain originates from a study of T cell responses to AZD1222 COVID-19 vaccine. The overall study: Analyses pooled second doses at about 4 or about 12 weeks.

In regard to this clone: Its antigen remains unidentified.

The table came from immunoSEQ multiplex PCR; TCRdb's copy has only in-frame clones and leaves some out. The top ten hold about 3% of the sample, which has some 120,000 clones, approximately 93% seen once. In germline, CDR1 is MNHEY, CDR2 SMNVEV (reference sequence). The CDR3 has 16 amino acids. Deletions cut 5 bases from V and 0 bases from J, with 14 bases between. Study results and limitations: Baseline seropositivity characterized only a handful of AZD1222 recipients. Nearly half of the spike-specific TCRs reportedly recognize variant regions that carry no mutations.

The input for sequencing was peripheral blood, taken on day 0 of AZD1222 vaccination. J is TRBJ1-5 and V is TRBV27; D unresolved. This clonotype was obtained from an adult in good health. The CDR3 loop is CASSPRTAYSNQPQHF. CDR3 sequence (DNA): TGTGCCAGCAGTCCGAGGACGGCATATAGCAATCAGCCCCAGCATTTT.